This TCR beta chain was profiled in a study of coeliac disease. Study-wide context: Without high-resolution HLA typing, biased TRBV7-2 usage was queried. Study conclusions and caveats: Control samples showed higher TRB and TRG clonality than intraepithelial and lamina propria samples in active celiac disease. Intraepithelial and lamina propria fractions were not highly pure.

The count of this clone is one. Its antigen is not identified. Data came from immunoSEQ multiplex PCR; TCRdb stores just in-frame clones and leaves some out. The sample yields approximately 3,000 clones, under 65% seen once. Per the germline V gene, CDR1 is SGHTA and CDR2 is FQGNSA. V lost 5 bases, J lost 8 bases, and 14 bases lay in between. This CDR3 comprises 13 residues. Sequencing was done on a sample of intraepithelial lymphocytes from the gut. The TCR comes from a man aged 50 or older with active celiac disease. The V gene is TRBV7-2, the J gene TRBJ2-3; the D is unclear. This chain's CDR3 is CASSTTYSGTQYF. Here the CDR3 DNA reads TGTGCCAGCAGCACAACCTACAGTGGTACGCAGTATTTT.